These T cell receptor beta chains were read from a single sample in a study of shared clonotypes between healthy human individuals. Sequenced by immunoSEQ multiplex PCR; TCRdb stores in-frame clones only, minus some. This table has roughly 530,000 clones, about 96% appearing once. Sequencing was performed on naive CD4+ T cells sorted from blood. These receptors came from a woman between 25 and 40 years old in good health. The CDR3 runs from the conserved cysteine through the conserved F or W. A D gene is named only where the DNA matches it firmly. Only some rows state a clone size, as once, few, many or a class for expanded clones.

>TRBJ1-5|TRBV6-6|-|-
TGTGCCAGCAGTTACGACGATAGGGGACAGCCCCAGCATTTT
CASSYDDRGQPQHF
>TRBJ2-3|TRBV29-1|-|TRBD1
TGCAGCGTGACCCACGGGACAGGGGATGGAGATACGCAGTATTTT
CSVTHGTGDGDTQYF
>TRBJ1-4|TRBV5-1|-|-
TGCGCCAGCAGCTTGGGCGAGGGGACTTCCGAATTT
CASSLGEGTSEF
>TRBJ2-1|TRBV5-1|-|TRBD2
TGCGCCAGCAGCGGCAGGAGGACCGGACTAGCGGGAGCCTACAATGAGCAGTTCTTC
CASSGRRTGLAGAYNEQFF
>TRBJ2-1|TRBV5-6|-|-
TGTGCCAGCAGCTTTCCCATAGGCTCCTACAATGAGCAGTTCTTC
CASSFPIGSYNEQFF
>TRBJ1-1|TRBV28|-|-
TGTGCCAGCAGGCTAGGGACAACTGAAGCTTTCTTT
CASRLGTTEAFF
>TRBJ1-2|TRBV10-3|-|-
TGTGCCATCAGCCTCGGGACGGGTAACTATGGCTACACCTTC
CAISLGTGNYGYTF
>TRBJ2-7|TRBV6-5|-|TRBD1
TGTGCCAGCAGTCCGGGACAGGGGTCCTACGAGCAGTACTTC
CASSPGQGSYEQYF
>TRBJ2-7|TRBV7-3|-|TRBD1
TGTGCCAGCAGCCCCCGCCCGGGACAGGGAACCCCTAACTACGAGCAGTACTTC
CASSPRPGQGTPNYEQYF
>TRBJ2-7|TRBV7-3|-|TRBD1
TGTGCCAGCAGCCCCCCGGACAGGGCCGAGCAGTACTTC
CASSPPDRAEQYF
>TRBJ2-3|TRBV5-1|-|TRBD2
TGCGCCAGCAGCCTGGGGACTAGCGGGAACCATTTT
CASSLGTSGNHF
>TRBJ2-5|TRBV7-8|-|TRBD2
TGTGCCAGCAGCTTAGCGGGAGGGCCAGAGACCCAGTACTTC
CASSLAGGPETQYF
>TRBJ1-2|TRBV5-6|-|TRBD1
TGTGCCAGCAGCCCCGGGACAGGGGACTATGGCTACACCTTC
CASSPGTGDYGYTF
>TRBJ2-2|TRBV18|-|TRBD1
TGTGCCAGCTCACTTCGGACAGGCACCGGGGAGCTGTTTTTT
CASSLRTGTGELFF
>TRBJ2-1|TRBV10-2|-|-
TGCGCCAGCACCGAATCCAGCCGCTCCTACAATGAGCAGTTCTTC
CASTESSRSYNEQFF
>TRBJ2-1|TRBV2|once|TRBD2
TGTGCCTTAGCGGGAGGAACCTCCAATGAGCAGTTCTTC
CALAGGTSNEQFF
>TRBJ2-2|TRBV30|-|TRBD2
TGTGCCTGGACACGCGGGAGGTCCGGGGAGCTGTTTTTT
CAWTRGRSGELFF
>TRBJ1-1|TRBV19|-|-
TGTGCCAGTAGTATAGTGGGGGGATCGCACACTGAAGCTTTCTTT
CASSIVGGSHTEAFF
>TRBJ2-7|TRBV27|-|-
TGTGCCAGCAGTTTATTAGGAGAGCAGTACTTC
CASSLLGEQYF
>TRBJ2-5|TRBV14|-|-
TGTGCCAGCAGACAAGGGGGGATCTACGGAGGGGGCCAGTACTTC
CASRQGGIYGGGQYF
>TRBJ2-7|TRBV6-5|-|-
TGTGCCAGCAGTACAGGATCTTCCTACGAGCAGTACTTC
CASSTGSSYEQYF
>TRBJ2-7|TRBV5-4|-|-
TGTGCCAGCAGCTTGGTTGGGGTAACGGACGAGCAGTACTTC
CASSLVGVTDEQYF
>TRBJ2-7|TRBV29-1|-|TRBD1
TGCAGCGCTGGGGGAAGTGGACAGGGCTACAACGAGCAGTACTTC
CSAGGSGQGYNEQYF
>TRBJ2-7|TRBV28|-|TRBD1
TGTGCCAGCAGTACCGGGACAGCCTTCTACGAGCAGTACTTC
CASSTGTAFYEQYF
>TRBJ1-6|TRBV6-5|-|-
TGTGCCAGCAGTTACTCAGGCACCTATAATTCACCCCTCCACTTT
CASSYSGTYNSPLHF
>TRBJ1-2|TRBV6-6|-|-
TGTGCCAGCAGTTACTCGAACGTCGAGGAGGGCTACACCTTC
CASSYSNVEEGYTF
>TRBJ2-7|TRBV5-6|-|TRBD1
TGTGCCAGCAGCTTGGCGAGACAGGGGTTCCACGAGCAGTACTTC
CASSLARQGFHEQYF
>TRBJ1-2|TRBV4-1|-|-
TGCGCCAGCAGCCAAGATCTTCTTTTCCCCCGCGGCTACACCTTC
CASSQDLLFPRGYTF
>TRBJ2-3|TRBV28|once|-
TGTGCCAGCAGTTTAAAGTCCACGCAGTATTTT
CASSLKSTQYF
>TRBJ2-7|TRBV2|-|-
TGTGCCAGCAGTGAAACAGGGCTTCGCGAGCAGTACTTC
CASSETGLREQYF
>TRBJ1-3|TRBV5-4|-|-
TGTGCCAGCAGCGCGAGGGGAGGGACGCCCTCTGGAAACACCATATATTTT
CASSARGGTPSGNTIYF
>TRBJ1-1|TRBV7-6|-|-
TGTGCCAGCAGCTTAACGTGGTTGGGGTACATGAACACTGAAGCTTTCTTT
CASSLTWLGYMNTEAFF
>TRBJ1-2|TRBV6-5|once|TRBD1
TGTGCCAGCAGGCTGACAGGGTATAATGGCTACACCTTC
CASRLTGYNGYTF
>TRBJ2-5|TRBV11-2|-|TRBD2
TGTGCCAGCAGCTTACAACTAGCGGGAGGAGGAGAGACCCAGTACTTC
CASSLQLAGGGETQYF
>TRBJ1-4|TRBV28|-|TRBD1
TGTGCCAGCAGTGTTCGGACAGGGGTAGGGGAAAAACTGTTTTTT
CASSVRTGVGEKLFF
>TRBJ1-1|TRBV18|-|-
TGTGCCAGCTCACCAGCAGGGCGCACTGAAGCTTTCTTT
CASSPAGRTEAFF
>TRBJ2-1|TRBV5-5|-|-
TGTGCCAGCAGCTTGTTCCCTGGCGGGTCTATCAATGAGCAGTTCTTC
CASSLFPGGSINEQFF
>TRBJ2-1|TRBV27|-|-
TGTGCCAGCAGTTTATCCCAGGGGGGGCCCGTCATCATGAACGAGCAGTTCTTC
CASSLSQGGPVIMNEQFF
>TRBJ1-1|TRBV19|-|-
TGTGCCAGTAGTGGGGGGAACAGGGTTGGTGAAGCTTTCTTT
CASSGGNRVGEAFF
>TRBJ1-2|TRBV19|-|-
TGTGCCAGTAGTATCGGGTACAGGACCCGTAACTATGGCTACACCTTC
CASSIGYRTRNYGYTF
>TRBJ2-1|TRBV6-5|-|-
TGTGCCAGCAGACCGTTTAGCTTTTCCATAAATGAGCAGTTCTTC
CASRPFSFSINEQFF
>TRBJ1-4|TRBV5-4|-|TRBD1
TGTGCCAGCAGCTCCCGAGACAGGGGGTTGAATGAAAAACTGTTTTTT
CASSSRDRGLNEKLFF
>TRBJ2-3|TRBV28|-|-
TGTGCCAGCAGTCCCCCCGAGGGAGCGCAGTATTTT
CASSPPEGAQYF
>TRBJ1-6|TRBV5-1|-|TRBD1
TGCGCCAGCAGCTGGGACAGGGCTTTTTCACCCCTCCACTTT
CASSWDRAFSPLHF
>TRBJ2-3|TRBV15|-|-
TGTGCCACCAGCAGAGAAGTAGATACGCAGTATTTT
CATSREVDTQYF
>TRBJ2-1|TRBV2|-|TRBD2
TGTGCCAGCGAGGGACTAGCCGTAGAAGATGAGCAGTTCTTC
CASEGLAVEDEQFF
>TRBJ1-5|TRBV18|few|-
TGTGCCAGCTCACCAGGGGAAAATCAGCCCCAGCATTTT
CASSPGENQPQHF
>TRBJ2-7|TRBV19|-|-
TGTGCCAGTAGTACAGGGTCCACCTACGAGCAGTACTTC
CASSTGSTYEQYF
>TRBJ1-4|TRBV15|-|-
TGTGCCACCACGGCAGGTTTCGATGAAAAACTGTTTTTT
CATTAGFDEKLFF